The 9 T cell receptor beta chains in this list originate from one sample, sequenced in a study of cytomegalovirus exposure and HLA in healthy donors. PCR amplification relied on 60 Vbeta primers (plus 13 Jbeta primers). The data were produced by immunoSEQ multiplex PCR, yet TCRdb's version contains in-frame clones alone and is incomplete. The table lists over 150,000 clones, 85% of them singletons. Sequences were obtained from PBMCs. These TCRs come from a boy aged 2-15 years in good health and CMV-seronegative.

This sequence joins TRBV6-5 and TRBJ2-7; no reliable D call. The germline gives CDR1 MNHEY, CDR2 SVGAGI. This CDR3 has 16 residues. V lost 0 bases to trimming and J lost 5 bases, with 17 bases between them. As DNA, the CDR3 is TGTGCCAGCAGTTACTCGCCGTTACCTAACCTCAACGAGCAGTACTTC. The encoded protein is CASSYSPLPNLNEQYF.

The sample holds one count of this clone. CDR3 bases: TGTGCCAGCAACAGGGTAGGGAACACTGAAGCTTTCTTT. As protein: CASNRVGNTEAFF. The genes are TRBV6-1 and TRBJ1-1; a possible D gene is TRBD1 (6 bases). The germline V gene encodes CDR1 MNHNS and CDR2 SASEGT. This CDR3 comprises 13 residues. The V end was cut by 7 bases, the J end by 1 base, with 10 bases between.

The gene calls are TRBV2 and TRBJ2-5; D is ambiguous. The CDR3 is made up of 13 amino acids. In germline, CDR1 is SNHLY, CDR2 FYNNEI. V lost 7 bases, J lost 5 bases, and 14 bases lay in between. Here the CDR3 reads CASKERGGETQYF. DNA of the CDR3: TGTGCCAGCAAGGAGCGAGGTGGGGAGACCCAGTACTTC.

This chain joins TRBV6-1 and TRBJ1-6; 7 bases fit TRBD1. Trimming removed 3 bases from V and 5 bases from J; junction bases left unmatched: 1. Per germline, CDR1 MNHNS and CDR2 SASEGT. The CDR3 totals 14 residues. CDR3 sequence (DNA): TGTGCCAGCAGTGACGGGACAGATAATTCACCCCTCCACTTT. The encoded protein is CASSDGTDNSPLHF.

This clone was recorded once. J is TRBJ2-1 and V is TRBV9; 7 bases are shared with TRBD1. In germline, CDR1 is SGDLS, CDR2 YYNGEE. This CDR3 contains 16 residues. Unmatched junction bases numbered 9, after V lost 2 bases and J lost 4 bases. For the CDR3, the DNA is TGTGCCAGCAGCGTCGCCGGGGACAGCGGATACAATGAGCAGTTCTTC. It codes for CASSVAGDSGYNEQFF.

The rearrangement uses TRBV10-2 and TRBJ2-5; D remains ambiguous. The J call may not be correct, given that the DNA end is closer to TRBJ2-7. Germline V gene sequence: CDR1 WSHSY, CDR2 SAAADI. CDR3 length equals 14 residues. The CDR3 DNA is TGCGCCAGCAGTTTTCCGTTTGACTCCTACGAGCAGTACTTC. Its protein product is CASSFPFDSYEQYF.

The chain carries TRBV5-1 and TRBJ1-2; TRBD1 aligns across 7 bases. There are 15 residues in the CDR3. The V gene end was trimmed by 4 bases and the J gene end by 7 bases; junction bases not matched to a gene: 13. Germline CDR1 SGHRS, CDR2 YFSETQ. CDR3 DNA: TGCGCCAGCAGCGTAACCGCCGGACAGGCAGGTGGCTACACCTTC. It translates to CASSVTAGQAGGYTF.

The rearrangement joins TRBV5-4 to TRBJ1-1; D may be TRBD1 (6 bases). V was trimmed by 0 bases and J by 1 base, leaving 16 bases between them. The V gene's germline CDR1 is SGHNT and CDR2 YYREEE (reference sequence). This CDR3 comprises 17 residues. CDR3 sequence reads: CASSLGIQGRRNTEAFF. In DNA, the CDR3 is TGTGCCAGCAGCTTGGGGATACAGGGCAGGAGGAACACTGAAGCTTTCTTT.

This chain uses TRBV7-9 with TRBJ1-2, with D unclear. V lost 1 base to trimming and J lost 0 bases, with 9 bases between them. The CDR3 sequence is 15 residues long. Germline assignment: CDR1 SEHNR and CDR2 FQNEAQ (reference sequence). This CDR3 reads CASSLGYGANYGYTF. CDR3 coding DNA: TGTGCCAGCAGCTTAGGTTACGGAGCTAACTATGGCTACACCTTC.